A single sample is the source of the 32 T cell receptor beta chains below, sequenced in a study of T cells in Graves' hyperthyroidism and ophthalmopathy. RNA transcripts served as the template for amplifying TCR beta CDR3 regions. The HTBI primer set drove a first-round RT-PCR of the TCR CDR3. MiXCR was run by TCRdb on the multiplex PCR reads, yielding one entry per CDR3 protein. Of some 400,000 distinct CDR3 sequences in the sample, about 18% were seen once. Sequences were obtained from blood. The origin of the receptors is a woman aged 18-29 years with Graves' hyperthyroidism.

This clonotype was detected ten times or more. This rearrangement joins TRBV30 to TRBJ1-2, with D hard to call. The CDR3 runs to 11 residues. Between the trimmed V and J ends, which lost 2 bases and 4 bases, there was a span of 5 bases. Germline V gives CDR1 GTSNPN, CDR2 SVGIG (reference sequence). CDR3 loop: CAWSLGYGYTF. The CDR3 nucleotides are TGTGCCTGGAGTCTGGGCTATGGCTACACCTTC.

This clonotype has more than one count but fewer than ten. V gene TRBV19 combines with J gene TRBJ1-1; no firm D call. Trimming left V 3 bases short and J 6 bases short, with 14 bases between. Germline V gives CDR1 LNHDA, CDR2 SQIVND (reference sequence). The CDR3 runs 14 residues. The CDR3 is CASSISGSTSEAFF. The CDR3 coding sequence is TGTGCCAGTAGTATTTCGGGTAGCACATCTGAAGCTTTCTTT.

There are many counts of this clonotype. V usage is TRBV6-5 and J usage is TRBJ2-7, with 9 bases aligning to TRBD1. The J segment lost 5 bases and the V segment lost 2 bases, leaving 4 bases of the junction unmatched. The CDR3 is 14 amino acids. Germline CDR1 reads MNHEY; CDR2 reads SVGAGI. CDR3 nucleotide sequence: TGTGCCAGCAGTTACGGCGGACAGGGGAACGAGCAGTACTTC. Translating it yields CASSYGGQGNEQYF.

With regard to this clonotype: A much larger clone differs by one base, so this may be a read error. The chain combines TRBV2 with TRBJ2-6; D is possibly TRBD1 (6 bases). V was trimmed by 9 bases and J by 2 bases, leaving 11 bases between them. CDR3 length equals 14 residues. Germline loops: CDR1 SNHLY, CDR2 FYNNEI. The CDR3 bases are TGTGCCAGAGCAGGGGACCCTGGGGCCAACGTCCTGACTTTC. As protein: CARAGDPGANVLTF.

The gene calls are TRBV5-6 and TRBJ2-5; 7 bases map to TRBD2. Trimming took 0 bases from V and 4 from J; bases not matched to a gene: 6. Germline CDR1 reads SGHDT; CDR2 reads YYEEEE. CDR3 length: 15 residues. The CDR3: CASSLVAGVVETQYF. DNA of the CDR3: TGTGCCAGCAGCTTGGTGGCGGGAGTGGTAGAGACCCAGTACTTC.

Regarding this clonotype: The CDR3 ends on some other residue instead of the conserved phenylalanine or tryptophan, so this is likely a read error. It is unclear where the CDR3 begins or ends on the DNA, so no DNA is shown, and the CDR3 is as TCRdb lists it. The chain joins TRBV6-1 to TRBJ1-5; no check of the table's D call, TRBD1, against the DNA was made. From germline, CDR1 is MNHNS and CDR2 SASEGT. The CDR3 spans 14 amino acids, including both terminal residues. The CDR3 spells CASSLRSQNQPQRV.

In this sample, this clonotype turned up many times. Possible read error: a much larger clone is one base away. The genes are TRBV12-3 or TRBV12-4 and TRBJ1-1; 9 bases line up with TRBD1. V dropped 5 bases and J dropped 4; count of bases not matched to a gene: 8. CDR3 size: 15 residues. The CDR3 region has the DNA TGTGCCAGCAGTCAGCCGGGACAGGGTAGCACTGAAGCTTTCTTT. Residues: CASSQPGQGSTEAFF.

There are many counts of this clonotype. The chain uses TRBV7-6 and TRBJ1-5; a weak D match, TRBD1 (5 bases). Germline assignment: CDR1 SGHVS and CDR2 FNYEAQ. V dropped 1 base and J dropped 7 bases, with 11 bases sitting between them. This CDR3 spans 14 amino acids. Here the CDR3 DNA reads TGTGCCAGCAGCTTAGATGAGGGGACCCAGCCCCAGCATTTT. Translated, it gives CASSLDEGTQPQHF.

This clonotype was recorded many times. The chain combines TRBV20-1 with TRBJ1-5, with a tentative D call TRBD1 (5 bases). The CDR3 runs to 14 residues. Germline CDR1 and CDR2: DFQATT and SNEGSKA (reference sequence). V was cut by 6 bases and J by 0 bases, with 12 bases left in between. The CDR3 nucleotides read TGCAGTGCGAACCAGGGTTATAGCAATCAGCCCCAGCATTTT. Its translation is CSANQGYSNQPQHF.

This clonotype occurred many times. The gene calls are TRBV6-1 and TRBJ1-1; 8 positions match TRBD1. CDR1 is MNHNS and CDR2 is SASEGT in the germline V gene. The ends lost 6 bases at V and 10 bases at J; junction bases unmatched: 19. This CDR3 has 16 amino acids. The CDR3: CASSSQRARGHLGAFF. CDR3 coding DNA: TGTGCCAGCAGCTCCCAGCGGGCCAGGGGGCACTTGGGAGCTTTCTTT.

The genes are TRBV6-2 or TRBV6-3 and TRBJ1-2; D ambiguous. CDR1 and CDR2 (germline): MNHEY, SVGEGT. The V and J ends lost 1 base and 7 bases respectively, with 16 bases between them. The CDR3 runs to 15 residues. CDR3 bases: TGTGCCAGCAGTTACTTCCAGGTCAGTGAAGCTGGCTACACCTTC. It codes for CASSYFQVSEAGYTF.

CDR3 loop: CASSERGVTYEQYF. Written as DNA, the CDR3 is TGTGCCAGCAGTGAACGGGGGGTTACCTACGAGCAGTACTTC. The chain couples TRBV6-1 to TRBJ2-7; 7 nucleotides align to TRBD2. This CDR3 region has 14 residues. Germline assignment: CDR1 MNHNS and CDR2 SASEGT. The trim removed 2 bases at V and 2 bases at J, leaving 3 bases unmatched.

This clonotype came up many times. This chain joins TRBV29-1 and TRBJ2-7; 12 nucleotides line up with TRBD2. Germline V gene lookup returns CDR1 SQVTM and CDR2 ANQGSEA. This CDR3 has 13 residues. With 5 bases clipped from V and 4 bases from J, the junction kept 3 bases outside the gene matches. The CDR3 here is CSVRLAGGYEQYF. The DNA for the CDR3 is TGCAGCGTTCGTCTAGCGGGGGGGTACGAGCAGTACTTC.

This clonotype came up many times. The chain joins TRBV7-9 to TRBJ1-6; D is uncertain. Germline V gives CDR1 SEHNR, CDR2 FQNEAQ (reference sequence). V was clipped by 6 bases and J by 7 bases, with 10 bases between them. The CDR3 spans 13 residues. The CDR3: CASSRTANSPLHF. For the CDR3, the DNA is TGTGCCAGCAGTCGGACGGCCAATTCACCCCTCCACTTT.

The chain employs TRBV4-1 and TRBJ2-7; D may be TRBD1 or TRBD2 (5 bases each). The CDR3 is 14 amino acids. CDR1 is MGHRA, CDR2 YSYEKL, per germline. The V end lost 1 base, the J end lost 6 bases, and 13 bases lay between the germline ends. Here the CDR3 reads CASSQAGTVGEQYF. The CDR3 DNA reads TGCGCCAGCAGCCAAGCCGGGACGGTGGGCGAGCAGTACTTC.

V is TRBV6-5 and J is TRBJ1-2; TRBD1 agrees at 7 bases. With V trimmed by 2 bases and J by 1 base, 1 base remained unmatched. The germline gives CDR1 MNHEY, CDR2 SVGAGI. This CDR3 has 14 residues. In DNA, the CDR3 is TGTGCCAGCAGTTACGGACAGGTTAACTATGGCTACACCTTC. Translated: CASSYGQVNYGYTF.

This clonotype appeared many times. This chain connects TRBV19 to TRBJ1-1; 7 bases fit TRBD1. The junction had 4 bases not matched to a gene; V was cut back by 6 bases and J by 6 bases. Per the germline V gene, CDR1 is LNHDA and CDR2 is SQIVND (reference sequence). The length of the CDR3 is 12 residues. For the CDR3, the DNA is TGTGCCAGTAGAGGGACAGTCGCTGAAGCTTTCTTT. This codes for CASRGTVAEAFF.

Many counts were recorded for this clonotype. The chain has TRBV7-2 and TRBJ1-2, with TRBD1 matching over 7 bases. V lost 5 bases and J lost 8; bases outside the gene matches: 11. This CDR3 region has 14 residues. The V gene's germline CDR1 is SGHTA and CDR2 FQGNSA. CDR3 protein: CASSQKQGTAGYTF. CDR3 bases: TGTGCCAGCAGCCAGAAACAGGGGACGGCGGGCTACACCTTC.

This clonotype showed up many times. V is TRBV6-2 or TRBV6-3 and J is TRBJ1-5; 7 bases agree with TRBD1. The CDR3 loop spans 14 amino acids. Per germline, CDR1 MNHEY and CDR2 SVGEGT. The J segment lost 5 bases and the V segment lost 11 bases, leaving 12 bases of the junction unmatched. This CDR3 reads CAPREGQEDQPQHF. CDR3 nucleotides: TGTGCCCCCAGGGAAGGACAGGAAGATCAGCCCCAGCATTTT.

Ten or more counts support this clonotype. The chain uses TRBV12-3 or TRBV12-4 and TRBJ2-2; tentative D call: TRBD1 (6 bases). V was cut by 8 bases and J by 9 bases, with 16 bases left in between. CDR3 length equals 13 residues. The CDR3 DNA reads as TGTGCCAGCGGGACACCTACCGCCAGGGAGCTGTTTTTT. Its translation: CASGTPTARELFF.

The sample holds many counts of this clonotype. The gene calls are TRBV29-1 and TRBJ1-1, with D unresolved. The CDR3 covers 13 residues. Between the trimmed V and J ends, which lost 6 bases and 6 bases, there was a span of 17 bases. Germline CDR1 and CDR2: SQVTM and ANQGSEA. CDR3 sequence (DNA): TGCAGCGTGGGTCTAATCGCAAGGGCTGAAGCTTTCTTT. This codes for CSVGLIARAEAFF.

This clonotype has a count of ten or more. The chain combines TRBV20-1 with TRBJ1-6; D gene uncertain. V lost 2 bases to trimming and J lost 7 bases, with 9 bases between them. Germline CDR1 and CDR2: DFQATT and SNEGSKA (reference sequence). The CDR3 has 13 amino acids. DNA for the CDR3: TGCAGTGCTAGAATGGTCCCCAATTCACCCCTCCACTTT. Protein sequence: CSARMVPNSPLHF.

This clonotype was seen repeatedly, ten times or more. This sequence joins TRBV20-1 and TRBJ2-7; possibly TRBD1 for D (6 bases). CDR3 length: 17 residues. The germline V gene has CDR1 DFQATT and CDR2 SNEGSKA (reference sequence). Trimming left V 0 bases short and J 1 base short, with 19 bases between. This chain's CDR3 is CSARDPLSQGPSYEQYF. CDR3 DNA sequence: TGCAGTGCTAGAGACCCTCTCTCACAGGGCCCGTCCTACGAGCAGTACTTC.

This clonotype was detected ten times or more. V usage is TRBV15 and J usage is TRBJ2-2, with 8 bases identical to TRBD2. CDR1 LNHNV and CDR2 YYDKDF come from the germline V gene (reference sequence). The CDR3 is 13 amino acids. V lost 4 bases and J lost 9; bases outside the gene matches: 4. The CDR3 reads CATSTRGGRELFF. As DNA, the CDR3 is TGTGCCACCAGCACCCGGGGGGGCAGGGAGCTGTTTTTT.

The table lists this clonotype with many counts. The CDR3, as DNA: TGTGCCAGCAGCTCCACCAGGGGGGACGCCTACAATGAGCAGTTCTTC. Amino acids: CASSSTRGDAYNEQFF. V gene TRBV7-9 combines with J gene TRBJ2-1, with D possibly being TRBD1 (7 bases). CDR1 SEHNR and CDR2 FQNEAQ come from the germline V gene (reference sequence). V shed 4 bases and J shed 2 bases, with 15 bases lying between them. The CDR3 extends over 16 amino acids.

The gene calls are TRBV5-1 and TRBJ1-1; a possible D gene is TRBD1 (6 bases). From germline, CDR1 is SGHRS and CDR2 YFSETQ. The germline V and J ends were trimmed by 0 bases and 5 bases, with 17 bases remaining between them. The CDR3 length is 16 residues. The chain's CDR3 is CASSLEPDGGLTEAFF. The DNA of the CDR3 is TGCGCCAGCAGCTTGGAGCCCGACGGGGGCCTTACTGAAGCTTTCTTT.

A remark on this clonotype: One base away lies a much larger clone, so this may be a sequencing read error. As the CDR3 is not closed by the conserved phenylalanine or tryptophan, this likely results from a read error. The V gene is TRBV12-3 or TRBV12-4, the J gene TRBJ1-5; D not certain. V shed 2 bases and J shed 9 bases, with 14 bases lying between them. CDR3 length equals 14 residues. CDR3 sequence: CASSLQSLRGPQHL. For the CDR3, the DNA is TGTGCCAGCAGTTTACAGTCCTTGAGAGGGCCCCAGCATTTG.

At least ten counts were recorded for this clonotype. The V call is TRBV7-2, the J call TRBJ2-5; D remains ambiguous. Germline CDR1 SGHTA, CDR2 FQGNSA. The V and J ends lost 3 bases and 1 base respectively, with 9 bases between them. CDR3 size: 14 residues. CDR3 nucleotides: TGTGCCAGCAGCTTGGTTTGGGCCCAAGAGACCCAGTACTTC. The encoded protein is CASSLVWAQETQYF.

This clonotype came up many times. The rearrangement joins TRBV9 to TRBJ1-2; D gene ambiguous. The ends were cut back, 3 bases at V and 7 bases at J, with 13 bases in the middle. Germline-derived CDR1 and CDR2 are SGDLS and YYNGEE. CDR3 length equals 13 residues. DNA of the CDR3: TGTGCCAGCAGCGAAGCCGCCTCGAGTGGCTACACCTTC. It is translated as CASSEAASSGYTF. Looking up the rest from reference TRBV9 and TRBJ1-2 gives the full variable domain: DSGVTQTPKHLITATGQRVTLRCSPRSGDLSVYWYQQSLDQGLQFLIQYYNGEERAKGNILERFSAQQFPDLHSELNLSSLELGDSALYFCASSEAASSGYTFGSGTRLTVV.

A word on this clonotype: A much larger clonotype is one base distant, so this may be a read error. The CDR3 region is CSARGAGHSYTF. CDR3 nucleotides: TGCAGTGCGCGGGGGGCGGGGCATAGCTACACCTTC. The rearrangement uses TRBV20-1 and TRBJ1-2; D is perhaps TRBD1 (6 bases). The germline V gene has CDR1 DFQATT and CDR2 SNEGSKA (reference sequence). This CDR3 contains 12 residues. Trimming took off 6 bases at V and 9 bases at J, with 17 bases between the two ends.

There are many counts of this clonotype. The chain recombines TRBV27 with TRBJ1-6, with 8 bases identical to TRBD1. The CDR3 has 14 residues. Germline V gives CDR1 MNHEY, CDR2 SMNVEV (reference sequence). Trimming removed 8 bases from V and 7 bases from J; junction bases left unmatched: 7. This chain's CDR3 is CASAQGVHNSPLHF. For the CDR3, the DNA is TGTGCCAGCGCACAGGGGGTACACAATTCACCCCTCCACTTT.

The chain employs TRBV27 and TRBJ1-1; perhaps TRBD1 as D (6 bases). Germline lookup yields CDR1 MNHEY and CDR2 SMNVEV (reference sequence). V was pared by 5 bases and J by 4 bases, with 14 bases between. The CDR3 sequence is 14 residues long. DNA for the CDR3: TGTGCCAGCAGTCCACACGGGGGCAGCACTGAAGCTTTCTTT. Its protein product is CASSPHGGSTEAFF.